This is a list of T cell receptor beta chains from one sample in a study of cytomegalovirus exposure and HLA in healthy donors. Profiling relied on immunoSEQ multiplex PCR, and the TCRdb table lists in-frame clones only, not all of them. The table lists approximately 76,000 clones, roughly 85% of them singletons. Input material: PBMCs. All receptors come from a man aged 25 to 40 in good health and CMV-seronegative. Both conserved end residues are part of each CDR3. A D gene is named only where the DNA matches it firmly. Not every row has a clone size; where given, it reads once, few, many or a size class.

clone_size: few
d_call: -
v_call: TRBV5-8
j_call: TRBJ2-5
cdr3_aa: CASSSRTGGMETQYF
cdr3_nt: TGTGCCAGCAGCAGCAGGACAGGAGGGATGGAGACCCAGTACTTC

clone_size: -
d_call: -
v_call: TRBV7-2
j_call: TRBJ1-2
cdr3_aa: CASSLNSGRVNYGYTF
cdr3_nt: TGTGCCAGCAGCCTAAACTCGGGCAGGGTGAACTATGGCTACACCTTC

clone_size: -
d_call: -
v_call: TRBV11-2
j_call: TRBJ1-2
cdr3_aa: CASSLSRRSTANYGYTF
cdr3_nt: TGTGCCAGCAGCTTATCACGGCGCTCGACAGCGAACTATGGCTACACCTTC

clone_size: -
d_call: -
v_call: TRBV14
j_call: TRBJ1-1
cdr3_aa: CASSQEGRGAFF
cdr3_nt: TGTGCCAGCAGCCAAGAAGGCCGGGGGGCTTTCTTT

clone_size: few
d_call: -
v_call: TRBV6-6
j_call: TRBJ1-6
cdr3_aa: CASSYGSGNSPLHF
cdr3_nt: TGTGCCAGCAGTTACGGTTCAGGGAATTCACCCCTCCACTTT

clone_size: -
d_call: TRBD2
v_call: TRBV5-1
j_call: TRBJ2-3
cdr3_aa: CASSPYSGGAGDTQYF
cdr3_nt: TGCGCCAGCAGCCCCTACAGCGGGGGGGCTGGAGATACGCAGTATTTT

clone_size: few
d_call: -
v_call: TRBV19
j_call: TRBJ1-4
cdr3_aa: CASMRQEDEKLFF
cdr3_nt: TGTGCCAGTATGCGCCAGGAGGATGAAAAACTGTTTTTT

clone_size: -
d_call: -
v_call: TRBV7-9
j_call: TRBJ1-1
cdr3_aa: CASSSLDTEAFF
cdr3_nt: TGTGCCAGCAGCTCCCTAGACACTGAAGCTTTCTTT

clone_size: -
d_call: TRBD1
v_call: TRBV7-9
j_call: TRBJ2-7
cdr3_aa: CASSSKTRGTAHYEQYF
cdr3_nt: TGTGCCAGCAGCTCGAAAACCCGTGGGACAGCCCACTACGAGCAGTACTTC

clone_size: -
d_call: -
v_call: TRBV9
j_call: TRBJ1-2
cdr3_aa: CASSGSGYNYGYTF
cdr3_nt: TGTGCCAGCAGCGGGTCAGGTTATAACTATGGCTACACCTTC

clone_size: -
d_call: TRBD2
v_call: TRBV2
j_call: TRBJ2-3
cdr3_aa: CATETSGRPDTQYF
cdr3_nt: TGTGCCACCGAGACTAGCGGAAGACCAGATACGCAGTATTTT

clone_size: -
d_call: TRBD1
v_call: TRBV6-6
j_call: TRBJ2-7
cdr3_aa: CASSFRGTVEQYF
cdr3_nt: TGTGCCAGCAGCTTCAGGGGGACAGTCGAGCAGTACTTC

clone_size: -
d_call: -
v_call: TRBV27
j_call: TRBJ2-3
cdr3_aa: CASNPPGRTDTQYF
cdr3_nt: TGTGCCAGCAACCCCCCAGGGAGGACAGATACGCAGTATTTT

clone_size: -
d_call: -
v_call: TRBV6-6
j_call: TRBJ2-6
cdr3_aa: CASSSTGFSGANVLTF
cdr3_nt: TGTGCCAGCAGTTCCACAGGTTTCTCTGGGGCCAACGTCCTGACTTTC

clone_size: -
d_call: -
v_call: TRBV28
j_call: TRBJ1-1
cdr3_aa: CASSLYLIGAEAFF
cdr3_nt: TGTGCCAGCAGTTTGTATTTAATAGGGGCTGAAGCTTTCTTT

clone_size: -
d_call: -
v_call: TRBV10-3
j_call: TRBJ2-7
cdr3_aa: CAISAAGTREQYF
cdr3_nt: TGTGCCATCAGTGCGGCGGGGACCCGCGAGCAGTACTTC

clone_size: few
d_call: -
v_call: TRBV6-5
j_call: TRBJ2-5
cdr3_aa: CASSYSPGNQETQYF
cdr3_nt: TGTGCCAGCAGTTACTCACCGGGGAACCAAGAGACCCAGTACTTC

clone_size: few
d_call: -
v_call: TRBV7-9
j_call: TRBJ2-7
cdr3_aa: CASSLTGAYEQYF
cdr3_nt: TGTGCCAGCAGCTTGACAGGAGCCTACGAGCAGTACTTC

clone_size: -
d_call: -
v_call: TRBV4-1
j_call: TRBJ1-6
cdr3_aa: CASSQEADRDSPLHF
cdr3_nt: TGCGCCAGCAGCCAAGAAGCGGACAGAGATTCACCCCTCCACTTT

clone_size: -
d_call: TRBD1
v_call: TRBV30
j_call: TRBJ1-5
cdr3_aa: CAWSGQGRQPQHF
cdr3_nt: TGTGCCTGGAGTGGACAGGGTAGACAGCCCCAGCATTTT

clone_size: -
d_call: TRBD1
v_call: TRBV28
j_call: TRBJ1-2
cdr3_aa: CASSTQGAGGGYTF
cdr3_nt: TGTGCCAGCAGTACACAGGGGGCAGGGGGGGGCTACACCTTC

clone_size: -
d_call: -
v_call: TRBV28
j_call: TRBJ2-4
cdr3_aa: CASSLHRNIQYF
cdr3_nt: TGTGCCAGCAGTCTCCACAGAAACATTCAGTACTTC

clone_size: -
d_call: -
v_call: TRBV30
j_call: TRBJ1-5
cdr3_aa: CAWNLGTQNQPQHF
cdr3_nt: TGTGCCTGGAACCTCGGGACACAGAATCAGCCCCAGCATTTT

clone_size: -
d_call: -
v_call: TRBV7-2
j_call: TRBJ1-2
cdr3_aa: CASRIRTERTYGYTF
cdr3_nt: TGTGCCAGCAGGATCCGGACAGAGCGTACCTATGGCTACACCTTC

clone_size: -
d_call: -
v_call: TRBV7-2
j_call: TRBJ2-7
cdr3_aa: CASSRERGREQYF
cdr3_nt: TGTGCCAGCAGCCGAGAAAGGGGTCGGGAGCAGTACTTC

clone_size: -
d_call: -
v_call: TRBV7-2
j_call: TRBJ2-1
cdr3_aa: CASSLLNEQFF
cdr3_nt: TGTGCCAGCAGCTTACTCAATGAGCAGTTCTTC

clone_size: -
d_call: TRBD2
v_call: TRBV18
j_call: TRBJ2-6
cdr3_aa: CASSSQGGAVANVLTF
cdr3_nt: TGTGCCAGCTCATCTCAGGGAGGGGCAGTGGCCAACGTCCTGACTTTC

clone_size: -
d_call: TRBD1
v_call: TRBV6-5
j_call: TRBJ2-3
cdr3_aa: CASSYSYRGVGTQYF
cdr3_nt: TGTGCCAGCAGTTACTCGTACAGGGGAGTAGGCACGCAGTATTTT

clone_size: -
d_call: -
v_call: TRBV7-9
j_call: TRBJ2-7
cdr3_aa: CASSLVGEWGYEQYF
cdr3_nt: TGTGCCAGCAGCTTAGTAGGGGAATGGGGCTACGAGCAGTACTTC

clone_size: -
d_call: TRBD1
v_call: TRBV5-4
j_call: TRBJ1-2
cdr3_aa: CASSRDRLYGYTF
cdr3_nt: TGTGCCAGCAGCCGGGACAGGCTCTATGGCTACACCTTC

clone_size: -
d_call: -
v_call: TRBV27
j_call: TRBJ2-7
cdr3_aa: CVTAPGNYEQYF
cdr3_nt: TGTGTCACAGCACCAGGGAATTACGAGCAGTACTTC

clone_size: once
d_call: -
v_call: TRBV7-9
j_call: TRBJ1-2
cdr3_aa: CASSLVGAFYGYTF
cdr3_nt: TGTGCCAGCAGCTTAGTCGGAGCATTCTATGGCTACACCTTC

clone_size: once
d_call: -
v_call: TRBV4-3
j_call: TRBJ2-1
cdr3_aa: CAPRYEQFF
cdr3_nt: TGCGCTCCCAGGTATGAGCAGTTCTTC

clone_size: -
d_call: TRBD1
v_call: TRBV7-9
j_call: TRBJ2-7
cdr3_aa: CASSLLTGSEDKQYF
cdr3_nt: TGTGCCAGCAGCTTACTGACAGGGTCCGAGGACAAGCAGTACTTC

clone_size: -
d_call: -
v_call: TRBV4-1
j_call: TRBJ2-7
cdr3_aa: CASSQNQGSQYF
cdr3_nt: TGCGCCAGCAGCCAAAATCAGGGAAGTCAGTACTTC

clone_size: -
d_call: TRBD2
v_call: TRBV2
j_call: TRBJ2-5
cdr3_aa: CASKAELAGGQQTQYF
cdr3_nt: TGTGCCAGCAAGGCGGAACTAGCGGGAGGGCAACAGACCCAGTACTTC

clone_size: -
d_call: TRBD1
v_call: TRBV19
j_call: TRBJ1-2
cdr3_aa: CASSGDSHKDTF
cdr3_nt: TGTGCCAGTAGCGGGGACAGCCATAAGGACACCTTC

clone_size: -
d_call: TRBD2
v_call: TRBV27
j_call: TRBJ2-3
cdr3_aa: CASSLAGATDTQYF
cdr3_nt: TGTGCCAGCAGCCTAGCGGGAGCCACAGATACGCAGTATTTT

clone_size: -
d_call: -
v_call: TRBV7-2
j_call: TRBJ1-1
cdr3_aa: CASSFGRGNTEAFF
cdr3_nt: TGTGCCAGCAGCTTCGGCAGGGGCAACACTGAAGCTTTCTTT

clone_size: -
d_call: -
v_call: TRBV28
j_call: TRBJ1-5
cdr3_aa: CASTLGRRTGTNNYSNQPQHF
cdr3_nt: TGTGCCAGCACCTTAGGCCGTCGCACCGGGACAAACAATTATAGCAATCAGCCCCAGCATTTT

clone_size: -
d_call: TRBD1
v_call: TRBV11-2
j_call: TRBJ1-1
cdr3_aa: CASSLDWAGGTEAFF
cdr3_nt: TGTGCCAGCAGCTTAGATTGGGCAGGGGGCACTGAAGCTTTCTTT

clone_size: -
d_call: TRBD1
v_call: TRBV4-2
j_call: TRBJ2-2
cdr3_aa: CASSHVTGGSGGELFF
cdr3_nt: TGTGCCAGCAGCCACGTGACAGGGGGCTCGGGCGGGGAGCTGTTTTTT

clone_size: -
d_call: -
v_call: TRBV6-5
j_call: TRBJ2-2
cdr3_aa: CASSEGTAGELFF
cdr3_nt: TGTGCCAGCTCTGAGGGCACAGCCGGGGAGCTGTTTTTT